This T cell receptor (beta chain) was retrieved from a study of T cells in Graves' hyperthyroidism and ophthalmopathy. About the study: Peripheral blood was obtained at initial diagnosis, preceding any treatment.

The diagnostic basis comprised clinical symptoms, serum thyroxine and TRAb, thyroid ultrasound and orbital computed tomography. PBMCs came from 10 ml fresh peripheral blood. A few counts support this clonotype. Germline values: CDR1 MDHEN, CDR2 SYDVKM. The V segment lost 6 bases and the J segment 3 bases; nucleotides outside the gene matches: 17. The CDR3 is 18 amino acids. Regions amplified from RNA transcripts were the TCR beta CDR3 regions. With the HTBI primer set, the TCR CDR3 went through a first round of RT-PCR. One entry per CDR3 protein, called by TCRdb with MiXCR from the multiplex PCR reads. This sample yields hundreds of thousands of distinct CDR3 sequences, of which around 20% are seen a single time; 30% to 40% belongs to the top ten.

Sequenced input: blood. This TCR derives from a man aged 25-45 years with Graves' ophthalmopathy. The chain uses TRBV28 and TRBJ2-1; 7 nucleotides match TRBD2. The CDR3 nucleotides read TGTGCCAGCAGGAAAACCACTCTGGTTAGCGGGTACTACAATGAGCAGTTCTTC. Its protein is CASRKTTLVSGYYNEQFF.